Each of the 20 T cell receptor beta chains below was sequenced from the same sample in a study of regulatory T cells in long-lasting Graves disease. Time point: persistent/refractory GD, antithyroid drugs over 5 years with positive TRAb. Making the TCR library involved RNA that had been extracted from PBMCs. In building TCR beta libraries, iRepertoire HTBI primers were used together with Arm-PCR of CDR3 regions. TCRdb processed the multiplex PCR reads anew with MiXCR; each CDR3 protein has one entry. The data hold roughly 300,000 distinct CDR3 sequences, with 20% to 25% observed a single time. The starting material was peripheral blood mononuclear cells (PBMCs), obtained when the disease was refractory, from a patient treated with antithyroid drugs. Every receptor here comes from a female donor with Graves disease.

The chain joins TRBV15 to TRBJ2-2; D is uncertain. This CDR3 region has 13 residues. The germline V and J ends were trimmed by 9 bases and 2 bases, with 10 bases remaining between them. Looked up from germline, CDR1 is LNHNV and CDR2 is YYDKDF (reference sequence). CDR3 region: CATMTGNTGELFF. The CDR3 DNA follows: TGTGCCACAATGACTGGAAACACCGGGGAGCTGTTTTTT.

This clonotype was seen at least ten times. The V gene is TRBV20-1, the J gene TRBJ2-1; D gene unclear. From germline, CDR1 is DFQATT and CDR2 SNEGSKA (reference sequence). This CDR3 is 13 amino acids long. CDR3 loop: CSQGKEPNNEQFF. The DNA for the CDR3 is TGCAGCCAAGGGAAGGAGCCGAATAATGAGCAGTTCTTC.

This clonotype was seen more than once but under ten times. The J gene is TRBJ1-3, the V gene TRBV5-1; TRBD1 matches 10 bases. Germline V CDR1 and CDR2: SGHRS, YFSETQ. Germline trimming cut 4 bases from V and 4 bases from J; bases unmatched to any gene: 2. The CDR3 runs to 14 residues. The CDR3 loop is CASSGTGDGNTIYF. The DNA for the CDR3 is TGCGCCAGCAGCGGGACAGGGGACGGAAACACCATATATTTT.

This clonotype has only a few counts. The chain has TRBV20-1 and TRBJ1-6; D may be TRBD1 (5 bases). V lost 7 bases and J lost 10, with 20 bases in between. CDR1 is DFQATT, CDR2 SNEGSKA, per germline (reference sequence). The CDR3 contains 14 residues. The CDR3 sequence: CSVRGSPPRSPLHF. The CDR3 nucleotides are TGCAGTGTTAGGGGCAGCCCTCCACGATCACCCCTCCACTTT.

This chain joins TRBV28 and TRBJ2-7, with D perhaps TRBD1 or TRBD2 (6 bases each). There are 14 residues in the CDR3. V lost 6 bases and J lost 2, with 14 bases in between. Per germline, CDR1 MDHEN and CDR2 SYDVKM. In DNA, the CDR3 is TGTGCCAGCAGCGATGAGGGGGGTACCTACGAGCAGTACTTC. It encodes CASSDEGGTYEQYF.

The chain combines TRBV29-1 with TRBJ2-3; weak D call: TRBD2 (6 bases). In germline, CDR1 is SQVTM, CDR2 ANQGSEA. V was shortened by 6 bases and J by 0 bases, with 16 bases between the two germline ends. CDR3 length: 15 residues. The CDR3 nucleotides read TGCAGCGTGACCCCATCCAGCGGGAGCACAGATACGCAGTATTTT. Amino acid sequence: CSVTPSSGSTDTQYF.

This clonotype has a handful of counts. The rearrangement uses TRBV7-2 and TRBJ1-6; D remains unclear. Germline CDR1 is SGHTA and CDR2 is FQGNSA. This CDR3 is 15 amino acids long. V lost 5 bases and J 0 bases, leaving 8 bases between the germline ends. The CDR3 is CASSGSSSYNSPLHF. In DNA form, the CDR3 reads TGTGCCAGCAGCGGATCGAGCTCCTATAATTCACCCCTCCACTTT.

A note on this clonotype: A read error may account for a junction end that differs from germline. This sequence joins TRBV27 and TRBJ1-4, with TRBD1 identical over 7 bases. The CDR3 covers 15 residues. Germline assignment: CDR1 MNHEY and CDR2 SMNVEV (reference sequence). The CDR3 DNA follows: TGTGCCAGCAGGCAGGGGGGGGGGATTTGGGAAAAACTGTCTTTT. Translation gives CASRQGGGIWEKLSF.

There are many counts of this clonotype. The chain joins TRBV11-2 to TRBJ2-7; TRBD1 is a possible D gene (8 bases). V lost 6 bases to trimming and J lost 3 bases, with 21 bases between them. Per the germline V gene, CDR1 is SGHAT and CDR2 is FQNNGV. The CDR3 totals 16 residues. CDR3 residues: CASRHRQGPSGYEQYF. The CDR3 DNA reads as TGTGCCAGCAGACATCGACAGGGGCCTAGCGGCTACGAGCAGTACTTC.

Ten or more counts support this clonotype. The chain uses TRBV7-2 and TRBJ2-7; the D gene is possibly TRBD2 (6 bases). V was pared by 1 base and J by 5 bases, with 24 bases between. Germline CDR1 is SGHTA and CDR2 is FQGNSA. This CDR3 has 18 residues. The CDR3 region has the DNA TGTGCCAGCAGCTTAGGTACTCGGTGGAGTGGGGGAGGAAACGAGCAGTACTTC. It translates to CASSLGTRWSGGGNEQYF.

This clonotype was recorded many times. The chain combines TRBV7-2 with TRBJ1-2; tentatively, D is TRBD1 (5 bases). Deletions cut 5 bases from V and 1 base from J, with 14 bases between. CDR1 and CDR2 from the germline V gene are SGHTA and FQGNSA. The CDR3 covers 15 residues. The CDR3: CASSRQTENNYGYTF. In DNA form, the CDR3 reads TGTGCCAGCAGCCGACAGACAGAAAATAACTATGGCTACACCTTC.

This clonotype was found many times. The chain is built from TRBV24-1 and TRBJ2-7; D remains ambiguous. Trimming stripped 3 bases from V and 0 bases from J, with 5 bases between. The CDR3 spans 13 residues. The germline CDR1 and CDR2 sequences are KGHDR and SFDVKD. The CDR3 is CATSDNDSYEQYF. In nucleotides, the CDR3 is TGTGCCACCAGTGATAATGACTCCTACGAGCAGTACTTC.

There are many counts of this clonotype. The CDR3 DNA sequence: TGTGCCAGCTCATCCGACGGAAATCAGCCCCAGCATTTT. This gives the protein CASSSDGNQPQHF. The rearrangement joins TRBV18 to TRBJ1-5; no clear D gene. This CDR3 contains 13 residues. Germline-derived CDR1 and CDR2 are KGHSH and LQKENI. Trimming shortened V by 5 bases and J by 4 bases, and 9 bases separated the two germline ends.

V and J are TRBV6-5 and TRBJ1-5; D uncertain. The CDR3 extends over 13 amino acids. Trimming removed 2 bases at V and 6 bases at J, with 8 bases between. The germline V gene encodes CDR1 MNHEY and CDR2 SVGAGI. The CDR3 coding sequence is TGTGCCAGCAGTTACGGTTTGGGTCAGCCCCAGCATTTT. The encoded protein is CASSYGLGQPQHF.

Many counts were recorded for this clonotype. As DNA, the CDR3 is TGTGCCAGCCCGACTGTCAAGAATGAAAAACTGTTTTTT. As protein: CASPTVKNEKLFF. The rearrangement links TRBV28 to TRBJ1-4; D ambiguous. Germline loops: CDR1 MDHEN, CDR2 SYDVKM. The length of the CDR3 is 13 residues. Trimming left V 8 bases short and J 5 bases short, with 12 bases between.

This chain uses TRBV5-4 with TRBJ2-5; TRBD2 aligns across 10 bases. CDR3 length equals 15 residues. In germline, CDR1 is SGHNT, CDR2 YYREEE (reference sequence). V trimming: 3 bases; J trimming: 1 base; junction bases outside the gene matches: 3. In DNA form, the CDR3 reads TGTGCCAGCAGCTCGAGGACTAGCGGCCAAGAGACCCAGTACTTC. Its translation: CASSSRTSGQETQYF.

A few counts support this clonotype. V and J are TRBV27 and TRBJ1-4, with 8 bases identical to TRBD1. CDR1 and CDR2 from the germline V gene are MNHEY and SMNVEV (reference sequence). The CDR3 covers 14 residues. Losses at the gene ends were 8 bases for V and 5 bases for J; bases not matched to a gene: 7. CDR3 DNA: TGTGCCAGCCGCAGGACAGGGATAAATGAAAAACTGTTTTTT. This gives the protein CASRRTGINEKLFF.

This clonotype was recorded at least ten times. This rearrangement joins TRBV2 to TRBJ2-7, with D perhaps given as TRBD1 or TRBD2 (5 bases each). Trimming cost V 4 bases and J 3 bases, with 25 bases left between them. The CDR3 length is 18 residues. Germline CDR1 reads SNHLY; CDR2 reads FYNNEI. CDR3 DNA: TGTGCCAGCAGTGCCCCTTCTTTTTCAGGGTATGGGGGCTACGAGCAGTACTTC. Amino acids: CASSAPSFSGYGGYEQYF.

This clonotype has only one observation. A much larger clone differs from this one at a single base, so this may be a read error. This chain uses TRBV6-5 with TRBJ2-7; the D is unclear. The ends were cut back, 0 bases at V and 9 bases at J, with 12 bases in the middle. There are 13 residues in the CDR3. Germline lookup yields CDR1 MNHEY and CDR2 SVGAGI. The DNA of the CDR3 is TGTGCCAGCAGTTACTCTAGAGGTAACGGGCAGTACTTC. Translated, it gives CASSYSRGNGQYF.

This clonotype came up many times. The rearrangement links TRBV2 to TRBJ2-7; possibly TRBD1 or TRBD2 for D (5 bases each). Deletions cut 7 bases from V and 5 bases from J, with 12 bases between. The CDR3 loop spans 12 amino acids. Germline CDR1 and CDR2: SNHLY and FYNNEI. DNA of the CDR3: TGTGCCAGCATGGGGGTTGTGGACGAGCAGTACTTC. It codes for CASMGVVDEQYF.